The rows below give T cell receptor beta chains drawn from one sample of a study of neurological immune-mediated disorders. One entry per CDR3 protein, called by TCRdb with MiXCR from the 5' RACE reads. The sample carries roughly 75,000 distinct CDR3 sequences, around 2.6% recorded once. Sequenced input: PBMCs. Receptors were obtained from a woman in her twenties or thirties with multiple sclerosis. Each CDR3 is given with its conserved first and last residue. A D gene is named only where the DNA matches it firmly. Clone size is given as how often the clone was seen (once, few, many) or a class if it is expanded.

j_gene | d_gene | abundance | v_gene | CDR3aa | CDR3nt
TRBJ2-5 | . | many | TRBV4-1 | CASSQGERGETQYF | TGCGCCAGCAGCCAAGGTGAACGGGGCGAGACCCAGTACTTC
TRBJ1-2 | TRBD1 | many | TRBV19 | CASINRDRGGGYTF | TGTGCCAGTATTAACCGGGACAGGGGAGGAGGCTACACCTTC
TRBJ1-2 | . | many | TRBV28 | CASRQPGTNYGYTF | TGTGCCAGCAGGCAACCGGGGACTAACTATGGCTACACCTTC
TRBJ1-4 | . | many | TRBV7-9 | CARNVEKLFF | TGTGCCAGGAACGTCGAAAAACTGTTTTTT
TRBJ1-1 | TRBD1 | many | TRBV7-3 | CASSLDRRQGAFF | TGTGCCAGCAGCTTAGACCGTCGACAGGGTGCTTTCTTT
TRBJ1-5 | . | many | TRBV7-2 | CASSADRRDNQPQHF | TGTGCCAGCAGCGCGGACAGAAGAGATAATCAGCCCCAGCATTTT
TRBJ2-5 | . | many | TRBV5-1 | CASRRSVEGQETQYF | TGCGCCAGCAGACGCTCAGTTGAGGGCCAAGAGACCCAGTACTTC
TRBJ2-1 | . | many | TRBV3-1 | CASSQAPPESYNEQFF | TGTGCCAGCAGCCAAGCCCCTCCGGAGTCCTACAATGAGCAGTTCTTC
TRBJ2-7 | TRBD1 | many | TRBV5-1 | CASSLTGASPPYEQYF | TGCGCCAGCAGCTTAACAGGGGCCTCTCCTCCCTACGAGCAGTACTTC
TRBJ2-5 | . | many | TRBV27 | CASSERGMGETQYF | TGTGCCAGCAGTGAAAGAGGGATGGGAGAGACCCAGTACTTC
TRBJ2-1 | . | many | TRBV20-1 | CSARPLADYYNEQFF | TGCAGTGCAAGGCCGCTAGCAGATTACTACAATGAGCAGTTCTTC
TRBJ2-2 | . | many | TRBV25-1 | CASSRDTLTGELFF | TGTGCCAGCAGCCGGGACACGCTCACCGGGGAGCTGTTTTTT
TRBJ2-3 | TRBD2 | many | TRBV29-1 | CSVESSGPTDTQYF | TGCAGCGTTGAGTCTAGCGGACCCACAGATACGCAGTATTTT
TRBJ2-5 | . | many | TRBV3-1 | CASSQEPQRAQYF | TGTGCCAGCAGCCAAGAACCGCAGAGGGCCCAGTACTTC
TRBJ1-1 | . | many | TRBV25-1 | CASGYLNTEAFF | TGTGCCAGCGGTTACCTGAACACTGAAGCTTTCTTT
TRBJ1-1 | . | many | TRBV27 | CASSFSRMNTEAFF | TGTGCCAGCAGTTTTTCACGGATGAACACTGAAGCTTTCTTT
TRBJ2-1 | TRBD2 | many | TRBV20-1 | CSASVGGRNEQFF | TGCAGTGCTAGTGTGGGAGGGCGCAATGAGCAGTTCTTC
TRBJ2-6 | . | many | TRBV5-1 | CASNLDLGANVLTF | TGCGCCAGTAATTTAGATCTGGGGGCCAACGTCCTGACTTTC
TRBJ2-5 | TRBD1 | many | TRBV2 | CASRGDRAETQYF | TGTGCCAGCAGGGGGGACAGGGCAGAGACCCAGTACTTC
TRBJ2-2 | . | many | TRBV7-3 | CASSLNLNGAGELFF | TGTGCCAGCAGCTTAAATTTAAACGGGGCCGGGGAGCTGTTTTTT
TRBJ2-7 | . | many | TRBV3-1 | CASSQVEGGEQYF | TGTGCCAGCAGCCAAGTGGAGGGGGGGGAGCAGTACTTC
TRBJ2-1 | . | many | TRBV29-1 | CSVEKGNEQFF | TGCAGCGTTGAAAAGGGGAATGAGCAGTTCTTC
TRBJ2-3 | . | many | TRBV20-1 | CSARDWGVLDTQYF | TGCAGTGCTAGAGATTGGGGGGTATTAGATACGCAGTATTTT
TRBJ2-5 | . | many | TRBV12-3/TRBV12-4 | CASSLRTGVETQYF | TGTGCCAGCAGTTTACGAACCGGAGTAGAGACCCAGTACTTC
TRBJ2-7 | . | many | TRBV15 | CATAYTAGYEQYF | TGTGCCACTGCCTACACAGCTGGCTACGAGCAGTACTTC
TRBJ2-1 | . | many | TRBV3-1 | CASSLLGGFGVEQFF | TGTGCCAGCAGCCTACTGGGGGGCTTCGGGGTTGAGCAGTTCTTC
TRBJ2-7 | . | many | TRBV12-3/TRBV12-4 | CASTPGGRYEQYF | TGTGCCAGCACCCCAGGGGGGAGGTACGAGCAGTACTTC
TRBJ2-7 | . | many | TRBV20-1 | CSASEQRLVYEQYF | TGCAGTGCTAGTGAACAGCGCCTCGTCTACGAGCAGTACTTC
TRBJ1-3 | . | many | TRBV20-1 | CSAVQPNSGNTIYF | TGCAGTGCGGTACAGCCAAACTCTGGAAACACCATATATTTT
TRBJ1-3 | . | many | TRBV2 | CASGGSGNTIYF | TGTGCCAGCGGCGGCTCTGGAAACACCATATATTTT
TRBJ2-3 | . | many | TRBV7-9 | CASSLGLAHDTDTQYF | TGTGCCAGCAGCTTAGGCTTGGCACACGACACAGATACGCAGTATTTT
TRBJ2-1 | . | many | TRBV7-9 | CASSLYHYNEQFF | TGTGCCAGCAGCTTATACCACTACAATGAGCAGTTCTTC
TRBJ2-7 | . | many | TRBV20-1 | CSAADRWISYEQYF | TGCAGTGCAGCAGACAGGTGGATCTCCTACGAGCAGTACTTC
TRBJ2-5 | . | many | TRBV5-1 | CASSDSQETQYF | TGCGCCAGCAGCGACAGCCAAGAGACCCAGTACTTC
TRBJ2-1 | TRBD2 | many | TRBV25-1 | CASSALGGDNEQFF | TGTGCCAGCAGTGCCCTGGGAGGGGACAATGAGCAGTTCTTC
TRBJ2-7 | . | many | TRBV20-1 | CSAPTSGSYEQYF | TGCAGTGCCCCTACGTCCGGTTCCTACGAGCAGTACTTC
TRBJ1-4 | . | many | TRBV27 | CASSLTQGLDEKLFF | TGTGCCAGCAGTTTAACTCAGGGTCTAGATGAAAAACTGTTTTTT
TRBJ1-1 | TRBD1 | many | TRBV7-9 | CASSPPGQGITTEAFF | TGTGCCAGCAGCCCACCAGGACAGGGAATAACCACTGAAGCTTTCTTT
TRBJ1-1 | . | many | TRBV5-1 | CASSLAGGENTEAFF | TGCGCCAGCAGCTTGGCCGGTGGGGAGAACACTGAAGCTTTCTTT
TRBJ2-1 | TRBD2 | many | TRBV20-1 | CSARDWDSSGTSYNEQFF | TGCAGTGCTAGAGATTGGGACTCTAGCGGAACCTCCTACAATGAGCAGTTCTTC
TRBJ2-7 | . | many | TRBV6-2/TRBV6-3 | CASSSAMRVPPSFTYEQYF | TGTGCCAGCAGCTCCGCGATGAGGGTCCCACCTTCCTTTACCTACGAGCAGTACTTC
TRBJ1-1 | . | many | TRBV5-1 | CASRLTGQNTEAFF | TGCGCCAGCAGATTGACAGGCCAGAACACTGAAGCTTTCTTT
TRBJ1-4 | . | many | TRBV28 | CASSLGQGYEKLFF | TGTGCCAGCAGTTTGGGGCAGGGTTATGAAAAACTGTTTTTT
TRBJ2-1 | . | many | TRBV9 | CASSASSVGEECEQFF | TGTGCCAGCAGCGCCAGCTCGGTGGGGGAGGAATGTGAGCAGTTCTTC
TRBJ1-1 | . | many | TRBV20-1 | CSARDSNTEAFF | TGCAGTGCTAGAGACTCCAACACTGAAGCTTTCTTT
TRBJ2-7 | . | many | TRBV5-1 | CASSLATGYEQYF | TGCGCCAGCAGCCTAGCCACAGGCTACGAGCAGTACTTC
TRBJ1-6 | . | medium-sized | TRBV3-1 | CASSQDRRDPNSPLHF | TGTGCCAGCAGCCAAGATCGTCGGGACCCGAATTCACCCCTCCACTTT
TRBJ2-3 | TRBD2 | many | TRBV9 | CASGGLAGEAQYF | TGTGCCAGCGGGGGACTAGCGGGAGAAGCGCAGTATTTT